The 6 T cell receptor beta chains in this list originate from one sample, sequenced in a study of T cell responses to AZD1222 COVID-19 vaccine. Some clones are missing from TCRdb's copy, which holds only in-frame ones; the method was immunoSEQ multiplex PCR. In the table there are some 140,000 clones, over 90% of which are singletons. The source material was peripheral blood, sampled on day 0 of AZD1222 vaccination. These receptors all come from an adult in good health.

This rearrangement joins TRBV21-1 to TRBJ2-1; the table's D gene call, TRBD1, was not cross checked with the DNA. TRBV21-1 corresponds to a pseudogene. This CDR3 spans 19 amino acids. CDR3 DNA sequence: TGTGCCAGCAGCAAAAATGACAGGGAAGACGCCAGCTCCTACAATGAGCAGTTCTTC. Protein product: CASSKNDREDASSYNEQFF.

Only one count was recorded for this clone. The chain recombines TRBV7-9 with TRBJ2-5, with 8 bases that match TRBD2. Germline lookup yields CDR1 SEHNR and CDR2 FQNEAQ (reference sequence). Trimming at V came to 3 bases and at J to 5 bases, leaving 5 bases not matched to a gene. The CDR3 is 14 amino acids. For the CDR3, the DNA is TGTGCCAGCAGCTTTTGGGGACTAGTGGAGACCCAGTACTTC. This gives the protein CASSFWGLVETQYF. The variable domain in full, completed from reference TRBV7-9 and TRBJ2-5, reads DTGVSQNPRHKITKRGQNVTFRCDPISEHNRLYWYRQTLGQGPEFLTYFQNEAQLEKSRLLSDRFSAERPKGSFSTLEIQRTEQGDSAMYLCASSFWGLVETQYFGPGTRLLVL.

Note on this clone: Other DNA sequences in this sample translate to the same CDR3. The chain joins TRBV5-1 to TRBJ1-1; no clear D. The V gene's germline CDR1 is SGHRS and CDR2 YFSETQ. Trimming took 0 bases from V and 11 from J, leaving 17 bases between them. This CDR3 comprises 14 residues. CDR3 residues: CASSLERIPGEAFF. As DNA, the CDR3 is TGCGCCAGCAGCTTGGAACGAATACCCGGCGAGGCTTTCTTT.

The gene calls are TRBV12-3 or TRBV12-4 and TRBJ2-7; D is perhaps TRBD1 (6 bases). The length of the CDR3 is 13 residues. The V gene lost 4 bases and the J gene lost 3 bases, with 10 bases spanning the gap. The CDR3: CASSSGHFYEQYF. The CDR3 DNA reads as TGTGCCAGCAGTTCGGGACACTTCTACGAGCAGTACTTC.

The V call is TRBV6-5, the J call TRBJ1-2; 7 bases fit TRBD1. The CDR3 totals 13 residues. J was trimmed by 2 bases and V by 6 bases; bases with no gene match: 3. CDR1 is MNHEY, CDR2 SVGAGI, per germline. CDR3 sequence (DNA): TGTGCCAGCAGACTGACAGGGAACTATGGCTACACCTTC. Protein: CASRLTGNYGYTF.

The CDR3 region is CASSLAYSSQETQYF. The CDR3 coding sequence is TGTGCCAGCAGCTTAGCGTACAGTTCCCAAGAGACCCAGTACTTC. This rearrangement joins TRBV11-2 to TRBJ2-5; the D is unclear. The V end lost 1 base, the J end lost 1 base, and 10 bases lay between the germline ends. The CDR3 is 15 residues long. Germline values: CDR1 SGHAT, CDR2 FQNNGV.